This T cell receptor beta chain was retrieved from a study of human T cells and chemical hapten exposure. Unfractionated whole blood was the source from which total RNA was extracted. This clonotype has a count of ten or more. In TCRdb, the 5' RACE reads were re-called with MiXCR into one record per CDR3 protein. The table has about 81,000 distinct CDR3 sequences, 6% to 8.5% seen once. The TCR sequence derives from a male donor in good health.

CDR3 DNA: TGTGCCAGCAGCGGTCTAGCGGGGTCAGATACGCAGTATTTT. It is translated as CASSGLAGSDTQYF. The V gene is TRBV9, the J gene TRBJ2-3, with 9 bases aligning to TRBD2. After removal of 3 bases from V and 4 bases from J, the junction contained 3 bases not matched to a gene. Germline-derived CDR1 and CDR2 are SGDLS and YYNGEE. The CDR3 has 14 residues.